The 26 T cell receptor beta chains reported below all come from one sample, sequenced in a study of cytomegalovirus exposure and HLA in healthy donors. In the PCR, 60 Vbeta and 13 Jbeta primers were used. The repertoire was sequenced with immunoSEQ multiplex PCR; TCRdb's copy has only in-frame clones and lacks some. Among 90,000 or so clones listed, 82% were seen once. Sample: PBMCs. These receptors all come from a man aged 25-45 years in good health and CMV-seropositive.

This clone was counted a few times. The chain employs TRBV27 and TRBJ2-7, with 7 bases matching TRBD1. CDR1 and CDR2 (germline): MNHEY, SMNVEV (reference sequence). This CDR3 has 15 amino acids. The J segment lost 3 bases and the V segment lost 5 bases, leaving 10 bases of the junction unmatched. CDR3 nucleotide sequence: TGTGCCAGCAGTCCCCAACAGGGGATCGGCTACGAGCAGTACTTC. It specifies CASSPQQGIGYEQYF.

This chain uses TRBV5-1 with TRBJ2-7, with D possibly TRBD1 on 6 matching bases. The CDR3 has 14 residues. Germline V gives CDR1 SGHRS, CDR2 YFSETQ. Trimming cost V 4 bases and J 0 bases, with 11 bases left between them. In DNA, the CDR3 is TGCGCCAGCAGCCCCCGGACAGCCTCCTACGAGCAGTACTTC. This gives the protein CASSPRTASYEQYF.

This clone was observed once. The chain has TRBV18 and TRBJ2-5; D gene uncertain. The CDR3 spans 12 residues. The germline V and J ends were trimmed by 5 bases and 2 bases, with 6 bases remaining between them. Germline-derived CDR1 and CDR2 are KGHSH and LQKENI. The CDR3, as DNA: TGTGCCAGCTCATCCCAACAAGAGACCCAGTACTTC. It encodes CASSSQQETQYF. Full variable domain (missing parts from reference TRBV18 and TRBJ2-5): NAGVMQNPRHLVRRRGQEARLRCSPMKGHSHVYWYRQLPEEGLKFMVYLQKENIIDESGMPKERFSAEFPKEGPSILRIQQVVRGDSAAYFCASSSQQETQYFGPGTRLLVL.

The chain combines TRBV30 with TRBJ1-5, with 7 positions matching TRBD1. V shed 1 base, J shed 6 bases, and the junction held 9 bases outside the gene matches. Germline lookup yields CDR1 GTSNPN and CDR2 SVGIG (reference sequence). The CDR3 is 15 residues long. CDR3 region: CAWSETTGAAQPQHF. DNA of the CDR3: TGTGCCTGGAGTGAAACTACAGGGGCGGCTCAGCCCCAGCATTTT.

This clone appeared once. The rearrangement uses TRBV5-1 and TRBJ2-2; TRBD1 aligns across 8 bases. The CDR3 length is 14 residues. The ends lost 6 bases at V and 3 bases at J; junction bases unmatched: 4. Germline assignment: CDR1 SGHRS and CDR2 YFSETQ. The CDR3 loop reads CASTGGWDTGELFF. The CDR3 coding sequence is TGCGCCAGCACAGGGGGCTGGGACACCGGGGAGCTGTTTTTT.

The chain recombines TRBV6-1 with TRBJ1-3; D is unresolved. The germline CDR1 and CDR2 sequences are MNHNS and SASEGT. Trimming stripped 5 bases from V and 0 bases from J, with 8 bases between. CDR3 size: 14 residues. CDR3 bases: TGTGCCAGCAGTCTCGACAACTCTGGAAACACCATATATTTT. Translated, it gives CASSLDNSGNTIYF.

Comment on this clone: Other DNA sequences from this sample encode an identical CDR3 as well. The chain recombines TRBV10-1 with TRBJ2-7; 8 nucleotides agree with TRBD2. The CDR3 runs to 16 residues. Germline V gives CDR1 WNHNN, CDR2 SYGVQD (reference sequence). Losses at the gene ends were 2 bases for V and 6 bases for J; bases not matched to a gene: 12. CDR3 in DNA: TGCGCCAGCAGTGAGAGGGGAGGGGCGGGAGGCCGCGAGCAGTACTTC. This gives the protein CASSERGGAGGREQYF.

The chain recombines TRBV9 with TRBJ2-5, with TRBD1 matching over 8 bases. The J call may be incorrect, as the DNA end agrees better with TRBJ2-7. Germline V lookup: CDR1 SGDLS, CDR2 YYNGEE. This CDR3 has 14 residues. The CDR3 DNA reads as TGTGCCAGCAGCGTAGGACAGGGGTATAACGAGCAGTACTTC. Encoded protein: CASSVGQGYNEQYF.

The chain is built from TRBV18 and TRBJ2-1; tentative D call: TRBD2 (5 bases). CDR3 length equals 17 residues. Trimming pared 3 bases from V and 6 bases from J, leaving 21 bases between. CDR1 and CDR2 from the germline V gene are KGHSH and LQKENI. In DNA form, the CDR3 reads TGTGCCAGCTCACCGATTAAGGGTTCGGGAACCGGCAATGAGCAGTTCTTC. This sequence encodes CASSPIKGSGTGNEQFF.

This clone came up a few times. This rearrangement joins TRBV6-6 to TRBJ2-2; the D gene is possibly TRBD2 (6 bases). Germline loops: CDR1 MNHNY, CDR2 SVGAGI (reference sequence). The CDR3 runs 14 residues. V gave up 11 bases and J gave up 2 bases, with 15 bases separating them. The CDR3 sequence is CAAKGSGNTGELFF. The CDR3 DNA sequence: TGTGCCGCAAAGGGTAGCGGTAACACCGGGGAGCTGTTTTTT.

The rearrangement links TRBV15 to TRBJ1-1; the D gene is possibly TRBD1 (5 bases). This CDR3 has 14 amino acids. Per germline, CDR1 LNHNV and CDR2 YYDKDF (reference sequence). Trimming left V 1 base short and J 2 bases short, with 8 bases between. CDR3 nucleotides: TGTGCCACCAGCAGAGGGGGGGTAAACACTGAAGCTTTCTTT. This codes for CATSRGGVNTEAFF.

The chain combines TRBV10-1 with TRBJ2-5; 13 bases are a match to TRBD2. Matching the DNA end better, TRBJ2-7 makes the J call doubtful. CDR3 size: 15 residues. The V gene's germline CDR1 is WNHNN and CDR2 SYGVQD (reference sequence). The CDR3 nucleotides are TGCGCCAGCAGGGAGGGACTAGCGGGGATCTACGAGCAGTACTTC. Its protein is CASREGLAGIYEQYF.

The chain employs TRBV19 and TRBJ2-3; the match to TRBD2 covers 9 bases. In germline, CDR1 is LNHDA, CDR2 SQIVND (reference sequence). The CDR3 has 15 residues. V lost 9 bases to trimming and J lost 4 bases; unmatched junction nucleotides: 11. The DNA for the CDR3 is TGTGCCAGCCGCCGATTCGCGGGAGGGCCAGATACGCAGTATTTT. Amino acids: CASRRFAGGPDTQYF.

The CDR3 reads CASGLVRQGYSNQPQHF. The CDR3, as DNA: TGTGCTAGTGGTTTGGTACGTCAGGGTTATAGCAATCAGCCCCAGCATTTT. This chain joins TRBV12-5 and TRBJ1-5; a weak D match, TRBD1 (5 bases). Germline V gives CDR1 LGHNT, CDR2 FRNRAP. The CDR3 is 17 amino acids. With 0 bases removed from V and 0 bases from J, the gap between germline ends came to 12 bases.

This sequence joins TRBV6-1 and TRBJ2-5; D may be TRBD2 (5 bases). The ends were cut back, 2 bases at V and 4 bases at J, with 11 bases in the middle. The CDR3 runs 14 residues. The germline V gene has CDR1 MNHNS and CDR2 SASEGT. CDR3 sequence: CASSEPGKTETQYF. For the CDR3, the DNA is TGTGCCAGCAGTGAACCGGGGAAAACAGAGACCCAGTACTTC.

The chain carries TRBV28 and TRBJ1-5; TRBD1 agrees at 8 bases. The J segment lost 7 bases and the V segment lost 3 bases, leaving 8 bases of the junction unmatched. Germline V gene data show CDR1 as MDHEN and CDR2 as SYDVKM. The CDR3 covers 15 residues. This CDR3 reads CASSFRQGARQPQHF. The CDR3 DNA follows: TGTGCCAGCAGTTTCCGTCAGGGGGCGAGGCAGCCCCAGCATTTT.

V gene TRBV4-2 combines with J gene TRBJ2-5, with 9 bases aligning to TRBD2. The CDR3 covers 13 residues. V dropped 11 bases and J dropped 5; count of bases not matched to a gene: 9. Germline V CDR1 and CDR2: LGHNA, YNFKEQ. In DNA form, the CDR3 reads TGTGCCGCGGGGGGGAGGCCGGGGGAGACCCAGTACTTC. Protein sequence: CAAGGRPGETQYF.

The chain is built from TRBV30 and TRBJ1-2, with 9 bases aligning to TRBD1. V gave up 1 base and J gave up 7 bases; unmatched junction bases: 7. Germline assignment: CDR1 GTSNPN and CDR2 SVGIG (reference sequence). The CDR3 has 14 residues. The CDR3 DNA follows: TGTGCCTGGAGTGAGGACAGGGGATTGGCTGGCTACACCTTC. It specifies CAWSEDRGLAGYTF.

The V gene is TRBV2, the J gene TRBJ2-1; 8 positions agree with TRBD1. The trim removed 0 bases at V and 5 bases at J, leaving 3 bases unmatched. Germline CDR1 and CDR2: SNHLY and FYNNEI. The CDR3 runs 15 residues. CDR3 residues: CASSEARTGNNEQFF. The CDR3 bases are TGTGCCAGCAGTGAAGCGCGGACAGGGAACAATGAGCAGTTCTTC.

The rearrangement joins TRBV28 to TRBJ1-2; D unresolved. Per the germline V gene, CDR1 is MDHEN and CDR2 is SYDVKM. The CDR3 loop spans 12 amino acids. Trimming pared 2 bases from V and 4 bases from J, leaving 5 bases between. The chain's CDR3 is CASSLEGYGYTF. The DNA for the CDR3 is TGTGCCAGCAGTTTAGAGGGCTATGGCTACACCTTC.

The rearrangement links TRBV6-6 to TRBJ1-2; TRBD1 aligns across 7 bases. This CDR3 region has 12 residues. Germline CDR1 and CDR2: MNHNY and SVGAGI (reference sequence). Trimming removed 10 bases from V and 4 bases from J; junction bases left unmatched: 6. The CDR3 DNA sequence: TGTGCCACCCGACAGGGACTCTATGGCTACACCTTC. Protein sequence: CATRQGLYGYTF.

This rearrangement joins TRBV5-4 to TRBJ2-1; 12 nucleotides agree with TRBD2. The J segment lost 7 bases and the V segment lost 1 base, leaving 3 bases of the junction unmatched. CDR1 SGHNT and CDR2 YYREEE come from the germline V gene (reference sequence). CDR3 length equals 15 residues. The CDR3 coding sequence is TGTGCCAGCAGCTTGAGGACTAGCGGGAAAAATGAGCAGTTCTTC. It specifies CASSLRTSGKNEQFF. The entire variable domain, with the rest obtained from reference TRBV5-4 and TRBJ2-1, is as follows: ETGVTQSPTHLIKTRGQQVTLRCSSQSGHNTVSWYQQALGQGPQFIFQYYREEENGRGNFPPRFSGLQFPNYSSELNVNALELDDSALYLCASSLRTSGKNEQFFGPGTRLTVL.

The chain's CDR3 is CASSYLTTGNEQYF. For the CDR3, the DNA is TGTGCCAGCAGCTACCTCACCACCGGGAACGAGCAGTACTTC. The chain recombines TRBV9 with TRBJ2-7, with D perhaps matching TRBD2 (5 bases). The CDR3 sequence is 14 residues long. In germline, CDR1 is SGDLS, CDR2 YYNGEE. V was pared by 4 bases and J by 5 bases, with 16 bases between.

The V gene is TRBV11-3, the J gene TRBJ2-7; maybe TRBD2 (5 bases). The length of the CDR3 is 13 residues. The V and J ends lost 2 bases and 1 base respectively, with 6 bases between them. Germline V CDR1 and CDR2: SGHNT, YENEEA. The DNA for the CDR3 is TGTGCCAGCAGCTTACGGGGTTCCTACGAGCAGTACTTC. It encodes CASSLRGSYEQYF.

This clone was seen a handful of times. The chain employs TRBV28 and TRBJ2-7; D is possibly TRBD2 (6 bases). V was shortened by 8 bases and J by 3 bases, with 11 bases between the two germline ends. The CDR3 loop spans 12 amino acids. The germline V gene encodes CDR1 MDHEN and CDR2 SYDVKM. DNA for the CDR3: TGTGCCAGCGGTGGGGGGATCTACGAGCAGTACTTC. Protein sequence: CASGGGIYEQYF.

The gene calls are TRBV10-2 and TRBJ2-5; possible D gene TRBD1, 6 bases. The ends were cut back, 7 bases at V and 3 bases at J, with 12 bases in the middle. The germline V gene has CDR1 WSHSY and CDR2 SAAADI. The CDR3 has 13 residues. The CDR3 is CASKTGNEETQYF. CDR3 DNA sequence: TGCGCCAGCAAAACAGGGAACGAAGAGACCCAGTACTTC.